The TCR beta chain described here comes from a study of blood T cell repertoires in COVID-19 (dated by TCRdb to 2018 to 2020). Background for the entire study: Samples covering the acute and convalescent phases of COVID-19 were provided by collaborators in the United States, Italy and Spain. Sample metadata almost always included a de-identified subject ID, COVID-19 status, age in years and sex. Subjects who had been exposed to COVID-19, were actively infected with it, or had recovered from it provided the deeply sampled blood TCRbeta repertoires that made up the dataset. Where HLA class I and class II types were available, the types were taken from metadata supplied by the sample provider, not from assay-based typing. The samples were drawn from two sources: the first 160 participants of the ongoing ImmuneRACE study, and approximately 1,300 subjects contributed by 6 global collaborators. The material from the prospective study consisted of cDNA or gDNA derived from T cells, B-cell-depleted T cells, or PBMCs. A freely available public database, intended as a resource for researchers studying the immune response to SARS-CoV-2, is where the repertoires were released.

A note on this clone: Which antigen it targets is not known. Base qualities are not recorded, but no much larger clone differs from it by a single base.

Whole blood was collected in K2EDTA tubes by collaborating institutions according to the institutions' own protocols. For TCRbeta analysis, collaborators shipped samples as frozen whole blood, isolated PBMCs, or DNA extracted from either of those sample types. TCRbeta CDR3 regions were amplified from genomic DNA by means of the immunoSEQ Assay, a bias-controlled multiplex PCR. In the original analysis: The number of nucleated cells in each sample was estimated by amplification of reference gene primers within the assay. Sequence reads were collapsed and filtered to measure the absolute abundance of every unique TCRbeta CDR3 rearrangement. For each sample, productive Simpson clonality was calculated by taking the square root of Simpson's diversity index across productive rearrangements. TCRdb provides this immuneACCESS table in a form limited to in-frame rearrangements. Some clones are lacking; in checked studies, under half of them reflect an unresolved V gene, and why the rest are absent is not known. V, J and clone size derive from that table, while D and trimming were established from the DNA sequence. The sample includes approximately 150,000 clones, with 75% to 90% observed a single time. The ten largest clonotypes hold about 5.7% of the sample.

Results and caveats for the whole study, not just this receptor: The quantity of clinical and demographic metadata differed by source and by participant and was supplied without curation.

The germline V and J ends show losses of 3 bases and 4 bases respectively, and no gene match explains 4 bases of the junction. Measured from the cysteine to the phenylalanine, the CDR3 is 14 residues long. Just the 42-base CDR3 DNA is kept, in frame starting at base 1. The germline V gene yields MNHNS for CDR1 and SASEGT for CDR2. This clonotype originated in a man older than 75 with acute or convalescent COVID-19. What was sequenced was peripheral blood. This sequence uses TRBV6-1 and TRBJ2-7; 9 of the junction bases match TRBD2. The DNA sequence is given as TGTGCCAGCAGTGAGGCGGGGGGGCGGTACGAGCAGTACTTC. It is translated as CASSEAGGRYEQYF.